The clone carrying this TCR beta chain was counted only a few times. The CDR3 consists of 14 residues. Looked up from germline, CDR1 is MGHDK and CDR2 is SYGVNS. The germline V and J ends were trimmed by 5 bases and 6 bases, with 16 bases remaining between them. This entry is derived from a study of early T cells in non-severe SARS-CoV-2 infection. Unique molecular identifiers were attached to individual cDNA molecules. TCRdb re-called the 5' RACE reads with MiXCR, one entry per CDR3 protein. This table has 30,000 to 35,000 distinct CDR3 sequences, under 6% appearing once. This chain joins TRBV25-1 and TRBJ1-1, with D perhaps matching TRBD1 (6 bases). The sample consisted of whole blood. This receptor was taken from an adult who was a healthcare worker with PCR-confirmed SARS-CoV-2 infection or an uninfected control (not recorded which). This CDR3 reads CASSSVQGRAEAFF. CDR3 sequence (DNA): TGTGCCAGCAGTTCAGTACAGGGAAGGGCTGAAGCTTTCTTT.